One and the same sample provided the 5 T cell receptor beta chains below, sequenced in a study of identical twins listed by TCRdb under 2016. Library method: 5' RACE. Sequenced using an Illumina HiSeq 2000. In-frame beta chains were kept once TCRdb had trimmed the public reads at Q25 with fastp and called clones with MiXCR. Each CDR3 protein appears once, grouped with its most common genes and DNA. This sample has about 530,000 distinct CDR3 sequences in its table, and about a fifth of those were observed once. 0.48% of the sample is in the top ten clones. The sample was also linked to a second study, of yellow fever vaccine responses in identical twins.

Sequenced input: CD4+ T cells sorted from blood. These receptors all stem from a woman between 18 and 30 years old in good health.

Many counts were recorded for this clonotype. The CDR3 is CASSLRSGDNTEAFF. CDR3 in DNA: TGCGCCAGCAGCTTGCGGTCGGGGGATAACACTGAAGCTTTCTTT. V is TRBV5-1 and J is TRBJ1-1; the D gene is possibly TRBD1 (5 bases). The CDR3 length is 15 residues. Trimming cost V 1 base and J 2 bases, with 12 bases left between them. The germline gives CDR1 SGHRS, CDR2 YFSETQ.

This clonotype was counted only a few times. The chain is built from TRBV5-5 and TRBJ1-6; D call uncertain. The CDR3 contains 16 residues. V lost 4 bases, J lost 4 bases, and 15 bases lay in between. CDR1 and CDR2 from the germline V gene are SGHKS and YYEKEE (reference sequence). The CDR3 spells CASSERWGGYNSPLHF. The CDR3 DNA sequence: TGTGCCAGCAGCGAGAGGTGGGGAGGATATAATTCACCCCTCCACTTT. The full variable domain, completed using reference TRBV5-5 and TRBJ1-6, is DAGVTQSPTHLIKTRGQQVTLRCSPISGHKSVSWYQQVLGQGPQFIFQYYEKEERGRGNFPDRFSARQFPNYSSELNVNALLLGDSALYLCASSERWGGYNSPLHFGNGTRLTVT.

In nucleotides, the CDR3 is TGTGCCAGCAGCCCGTGGGGTATCTCTGGAAACACCATATATTTT. Its translation: CASSPWGISGNTIYF. V and J are TRBV7-9 and TRBJ1-3, with D uncertain. This CDR3 is 15 amino acids long. Germline loops: CDR1 SEHNR, CDR2 FQNEAQ (reference sequence). V lost 5 bases and J 0 bases, leaving 11 bases between the germline ends.

The rearrangement joins TRBV29-1 to TRBJ1-1, with a weak D call TRBD1 (5 bases). Looked up from germline, CDR1 is SQVTM and CDR2 is ANQGSEA. V lost 4 bases, J lost 2 bases, and 17 bases lay in between. CDR3 length equals 15 residues. Written as DNA, the CDR3 is TGCAGCGTTGTGGCCGCCGGGACGGTTAACACTGAAGCTTTCTTT. This sequence encodes CSVVAAGTVNTEAFF.

V is TRBV3-1 and J is TRBJ2-1; no clear D gene. Trimming pared 4 bases from V and 3 bases from J, leaving 13 bases between. The CDR3 totals 15 residues. Germline V CDR1 and CDR2: LGHDT, YNNKEL (reference sequence). CDR3: CASSPSSPVYNEQFF. Written as DNA, the CDR3 is TGTGCCAGCAGCCCAAGCAGCCCTGTCTACAATGAGCAGTTCTTC.